The 12 T cell receptor beta chains below come from one sample, sequenced in a study of OX40 agonist ivuxolimab in advanced cancers. Clones were read by immunoSEQ multiplex PCR, and TCRdb kept only the in-frame ones, dropping some. The sample yields about 73,000 clones, 70% to 90% seen once. The input for sequencing was CD4+ or CD8+ T cells sorted from blood, taken in a trial of the OX40 agonist ivuxolimab. All receptors derive from an adult with an advanced solid tumor such as melanoma, head and neck, liver or kidney cancer.

The sample holds a few counts of this clone. The chain recombines TRBV27 with TRBJ2-2, with 12 bases fitting TRBD2. This CDR3 has 15 amino acids. CDR1 and CDR2 from the germline V gene are MNHEY and SMNVEV (reference sequence). V was clipped by 6 bases and J by 1 base; unmatched bases: 0. The CDR3 DNA reads as TGTGCCAGCAGACTAGCGGGGGGGAACACCGGGGAGCTGTTTTTT. Protein product: CASRLAGGNTGELFF.

This chain joins TRBV27 and TRBJ1-2; the D is unclear. Trimming took 1 base from V and 6 from J, leaving 18 bases between them. This CDR3 comprises 16 residues. Germline V gives CDR1 MNHEY, CDR2 SMNVEV (reference sequence). CDR3 coding DNA: TGTGCCAGCAGTTTATTGGGCGCGCGGGCTTCCGATGGCTACACCTTC. This gives the protein CASSLLGARASDGYTF.

This clone appeared once. The rearrangement joins TRBV30 to TRBJ1-5; TRBD1 is a possible D gene (5 bases). Germline CDR1 GTSNPN, CDR2 SVGIG (reference sequence). Trimming cost V 2 bases and J 6 bases, with 11 bases left between them. There are 13 residues in the CDR3. CDR3 in DNA: TGTGCCTGGAGTTCAGGGTTCGGTCAGCCCCAGCATTTT. Protein sequence: CAWSSGFGQPQHF.

This clone was recorded once. The chain is built from TRBV27 and TRBJ2-3; D is possibly TRBD1 or TRBD2 (5 bases each). The CDR3 loop spans 15 amino acids. Germline CDR1 is MNHEY and CDR2 is SMNVEV (reference sequence). Trimming shortened V by 1 base and J by 3 bases, and 11 bases separated the two germline ends. CDR3 loop: CASSLWGRETDTQYF. Written as DNA, the CDR3 is TGTGCCAGCAGTTTATGGGGCAGGGAGACAGATACGCAGTATTTT.

The rearrangement links TRBV19 to TRBJ2-7; no clear D gene. Germline V gene sequence: CDR1 LNHDA, CDR2 SQIVND (reference sequence). The CDR3 runs to 14 residues. V was clipped by 3 bases and J by 2 bases, with 11 bases between them. The CDR3 is CASSIIGPTYEQYF. The CDR3 DNA reads TGTGCCAGTAGTATCATCGGGCCAACCTACGAGCAGTACTTC.

CDR3 sequence reads: CASSEGLAGGSYEQYF. For the CDR3, the DNA is TGCGCCAGCAGCGAGGGACTAGCGGGAGGTTCCTACGAGCAGTACTTC. The chain carries TRBV4-1 and TRBJ2-7; TRBD2 matches at 15 bases. Unmatched junction bases numbered 3, after V lost 5 bases and J lost 1 base. CDR3 length: 16 residues. Germline V gene data show CDR1 as MGHRA and CDR2 as YSYEKL.

The genes are TRBV4-1 and TRBJ1-4; 9 nucleotides line up with TRBD1. The CDR3 covers 15 residues. Losses at the gene ends were 2 bases for V and 8 bases for J; bases not matched to a gene: 6. Germline V gene lookup returns CDR1 MGHRA and CDR2 YSYEKL. The CDR3 DNA reads as TGCGCCAGCAGCCAAATGACAGGGGGTTGGGAAAAACTGTTTTTT. Encoded protein: CASSQMTGGWEKLFF.

This clone has just one count. The chain uses TRBV18 and TRBJ2-7; D remains ambiguous. The germline CDR1 and CDR2 sequences are KGHSH and LQKENI. The V end was cut by 1 base, the J end by 3 bases, with 16 bases between. This CDR3 has 16 residues. The CDR3 sequence: CASSPQWVFPNYEQYF. CDR3 in DNA: TGTGCCAGCTCACCACAATGGGTTTTCCCGAACTACGAGCAGTACTTC.

The chain uses TRBV11-2 and TRBJ2-2; 7 bases map to TRBD1. Germline V gives CDR1 SGHAT, CDR2 FQNNGV. V was pared by 6 bases and J by 4 bases, with 11 bases of the junction left unmatched. CDR3 length: 16 amino acids. The DNA for the CDR3 is TGTGCCAGCAGACTGACAGGGCCGCGGGTCACCGGGGAGCTGTTTTTT. Translated: CASRLTGPRVTGELFF.

A word on this clone: At the DNA level, this CDR3 is encoded by other sequences in the same sample as well. This rearrangement joins TRBV28 to TRBJ2-7; 8 nucleotides line up with TRBD1. Unmatched junction bases numbered 2, after V lost 3 bases and J lost 1 base. The CDR3 covers 14 residues. Germline CDR1 is MDHEN and CDR2 is SYDVKM. CDR3 in DNA: TGTGCCAGCAGTTTCGGGACAGGTTCCTACGAGCAGTACTTC. Translated: CASSFGTGSYEQYF.

The V gene is TRBV4-1, the J gene TRBJ2-7; 7 positions match TRBD2. The length of the CDR3 is 16 residues. The junction had 7 bases not matched to a gene; V was cut back by 0 bases and J by 2 bases. CDR1 and CDR2 from the germline V gene are MGHRA and YSYEKL. The CDR3 nucleotides read TGCGCCAGCAGCCAAGATCACCCGGGAGGTACCTACGAGCAGTACTTC. Protein: CASSQDHPGGTYEQYF.

The CDR3 coding sequence is TGCGCCAGCAGCTTGGCAGCCCCGCCTGGGGAGGCGAACACTGAAGCTTTCTTT. Its translation is CASSLAAPPGEANTEAFF. The V and J genes are TRBV5-1 and TRBJ1-1; D gene ambiguous. Germline V gene data show CDR1 as SGHRS and CDR2 as YFSETQ. Trimming removed 0 bases at V and 1 base at J, with 19 bases between. The CDR3 consists of 18 residues.